The 11 T cell receptor beta chains below were found in one sample sequenced in a study of blood T cell repertoires in COVID-19. Sequencing used immunoSEQ multiplex PCR; TCRdb keeps in-frame clones, though not all of them. The data hold 170,000 or so clones, with less than 90% observed a single time. What was sequenced was PBMCs or T cells enriched from blood (not recorded which). The receptors stem from a woman aged 45-65 years who had recovered from COVID-19.

The chain uses TRBV19 and TRBJ2-2, with D possibly TRBD1 on 6 matching bases. The CDR3 runs 16 residues. Germline values: CDR1 LNHDA, CDR2 SQIVND (reference sequence). The germline V and J ends were trimmed by 5 bases and 4 bases, with 17 bases remaining between them. The CDR3, as DNA: TGTGCCAGTAGTTTCCACGACAGGCCGGGCACCGGGGAGCTGTTTTTT. It yields the protein CASSFHDRPGTGELFF.

This clone was picked up one time. The rearrangement uses TRBV27 and TRBJ2-3; 7 bases align to TRBD2. The CDR3 runs 16 residues. The germline CDR1 and CDR2 sequences are MNHEY and SMNVEV (reference sequence). With 6 bases clipped from V and 1 base from J, the junction kept 10 bases outside the gene matches. CDR3 region: CASSAGAGRRTDTQYF. The CDR3 DNA is TGTGCCAGCAGCGCCGGAGCGGGACGTCGCACAGATACGCAGTATTTT.

The chain recombines TRBV6-2 or TRBV6-3 with TRBJ2-1; 7 bases map to TRBD1. CDR3 length: 11 residues. V was clipped by 6 bases and J by 10 bases; unmatched bases: 3. Germline V gives CDR1 MNHEY, CDR2 SVGEGT. CDR3 amino acids: CASSPRGEQFF. The CDR3 nucleotides read TGTGCCAGCAGCCCCAGGGGGGAGCAGTTCTTC.

J is TRBJ2-1 and V is TRBV30, with 7 bases lining up with TRBD1. Germline loops: CDR1 GTSNPN, CDR2 SVGIG (reference sequence). The CDR3 spans 15 residues. V lost 3 bases to trimming and J lost 5 bases; unmatched junction nucleotides: 10. The CDR3 DNA reads TGTGCCTGGAGATTGACAGGGCTAATTCACAATGAGCAGTTCTTC. Protein: CAWRLTGLIHNEQFF.

The rearrangement joins TRBV15 to TRBJ1-5, with 11 bases fitting TRBD1. The V segment lost 5 bases and the J segment 6 bases; nucleotides outside the gene matches: 6. The CDR3 sequence is 15 residues long. From germline, CDR1 is LNHNV and CDR2 YYDKDF (reference sequence). CDR3 protein: CATSLGQGGGQPQHF. The CDR3 DNA reads TGTGCCACCAGCCTGGGACAGGGGGGGGGTCAGCCCCAGCATTTT.

The V gene is TRBV5-8, the J gene TRBJ2-2; TRBD1 agrees at 7 bases. The V segment lost 4 bases and the J segment 5 bases; nucleotides outside the gene matches: 8. Germline loops: CDR1 SGHTS, CDR2 YDEGEE. The CDR3 is made up of 15 amino acids. The CDR3 DNA follows: TGTGCCAGCAGCCAGGGCAGGGGGAGTACCGGGGAGCTGTTTTTT. Translation gives CASSQGRGSTGELFF.

Only one count was recorded for this clone. The chain carries TRBV24-1 and TRBJ2-1; no firm D call. Germline V gene data show CDR1 as KGHDR and CDR2 as SFDVKD. There are 15 residues in the CDR3. Deletions cut 8 bases from V and 0 bases from J, with 13 bases between. CDR3 nucleotides: TGTGCCACCAAAGGAGAAGGTAGCTCCTACAATGAGCAGTTCTTC. It translates to CATKGEGSSYNEQFF.

The CDR3 region is CASSLVPEASWREREWNYGEQYF. The CDR3 nucleotides are TGTGCCAGCAGCTTAGTTCCAGAAGCCTCCTGGCGGGAGCGGGAGTGGAACTACGGCGAGCAGTACTTC. The gene calls are TRBV13 and TRBJ2-7, with 8 bases lining up with TRBD2. Looked up from germline, CDR1 is PRHDT and CDR2 is FYEKMQ (reference sequence). This CDR3 contains 23 residues. V lost 1 base, J lost 6 bases, and 32 bases stayed unmatched.

The chain couples TRBV2 to TRBJ1-6, with 8 bases fitting TRBD1. This CDR3 has 14 residues. In germline, CDR1 is SNHLY, CDR2 FYNNEI. Trimming cost V 3 bases and J 7 bases; bases outside gene matches: 2. CDR3 protein: CASSENRGNSPLHF. CDR3 coding DNA: TGTGCCAGCAGTGAGAACAGGGGGAATTCACCCCTCCACTTT.

Only one count was recorded for this clone. The rearrangement joins TRBV6-5 to TRBJ2-2; 8 nucleotides align to TRBD1. The V gene end was trimmed by 6 bases and the J gene end by 4 bases; junction bases not matched to a gene: 4. The CDR3 loop spans 14 amino acids. Germline V gene sequence: CDR1 MNHEY, CDR2 SVGAGI. The CDR3 sequence: CASSRGQSTGELFF. In DNA, the CDR3 is TGTGCCAGCAGCAGGGGGCAGAGCACCGGGGAGCTGTTTTTT.

This chain uses TRBV6-1 with TRBJ2-7; 9 bases align to TRBD1. The germline V gene encodes CDR1 MNHNS and CDR2 SASEGT. The CDR3 is 15 amino acids. Trimming cost V 0 bases and J 3 bases; bases outside gene matches: 3. The CDR3 is CASSEAETGGYEQYF. The CDR3 nucleotides are TGTGCCAGCAGTGAAGCGGAGACAGGGGGCTACGAGCAGTACTTC.